What follows are 16 T cell receptor beta chains derived from one specimen sequenced in a study of blood T cells in healthy people across ages (dated by TCRdb to about 2015). Library generation was performed with 5' RACE. A second PCR of roughly 6 to 11 cycles was run with a J-beta primer mix and a sample-barcoded 5' primer. Using fastp at Q25 and MiXCR, TCRdb reprocessed the public reads and kept productive beta chains. Every distinct CDR3 protein forms one entry, paired with its most common genes and DNA. This sample lists 1.5 million to 2 million distinct CDR3 sequences; approximately 40% were detected once. The ten biggest clones cover about 21% of the sample. Sequenced input: blood. All receptors derive from a human donor in good health.

The chain has TRBV12-5 and TRBJ2-5; TRBD1 might be the D (6 bases). V was pared by 6 bases and J by 1 base, with 15 bases between. The length of the CDR3 is 15 residues. Germline V gene sequence: CDR1 LGHNT, CDR2 FRNRAP. The CDR3 sequence is CASGWDTRLQETQYF. CDR3 DNA: TGTGCTAGTGGGTGGGACACCAGGCTCCAAGAGACCCAGTACTTC.

On this clonotype itself: One junction end disagrees with the germline gene, perhaps due to a read error. The chain joins TRBV12-3 or TRBV12-4 to TRBJ2-3; weak D call: TRBD1 (6 bases). CDR3 size: 16 residues. The CDR3 sequence is CAGSNTGTLQADTQYF. The CDR3, as DNA: TGTGCCGGCAGCAATACCGGGACATTACAAGCAGATACGCAGTATTTT.

This clonotype was seen a few times. The V and J genes are TRBV28 and TRBJ2-3; 11 bases are shared with TRBD2. This CDR3 is 18 amino acids long. Germline CDR1 MDHEN, CDR2 SYDVKM. J gave up 2 bases and V 6 bases, and 13 bases lay outside the gene matches. The DNA of the CDR3 is TGTGCCAGCAGACCCACGGGACTAGCGGCCTTTTTCACAGATACGCAGTATTTT. Translating it yields CASRPTGLAAFFTDTQYF.

The rearrangement links TRBV5-1 to TRBJ1-1; 7 bases agree with TRBD1. The CDR3 runs 15 residues. The V segment lost 3 bases and the J segment 1 base; nucleotides outside the gene matches: 6. Germline V gene lookup returns CDR1 SGHRS and CDR2 YFSETQ. CDR3 sequence (DNA): TGCGCCAGCAGCTCTGAAGGACAGGCGAACACTGAAGCTTTCTTT. This encodes CASSSEGQANTEAFF.

J is TRBJ2-2 and V is TRBV20-1, with 10 bases fitting TRBD2. J was trimmed by 2 bases and V by 1 base; bases with no gene match: 4. The CDR3 loop spans 16 amino acids. Germline V CDR1 and CDR2: DFQATT, SNEGSKA (reference sequence). The CDR3 DNA follows: TGCAGTGCTAGAGTTCTAGCGGGGGCCAACACCGGGGAGCTGTTTTTT. This sequence encodes CSARVLAGANTGELFF.

This clonotype was counted only a few times. The chain has TRBV7-8 and TRBJ2-7, with TRBD1 matching 8 bases. The CDR3 is 14 amino acids. V was clipped by 5 bases and J by 2 bases; unmatched bases: 5. Germline V gene sequence: CDR1 SGHVS, CDR2 FQNEAQ. The CDR3 protein is CASSPRGQAYEQYF. The CDR3 DNA sequence: TGTGCCAGCAGCCCCAGGGGACAGGCCTACGAGCAGTACTTC.

This sequence joins TRBV7-8 and TRBJ2-2; the D gene is possibly TRBD1 (6 bases). Trimming pared 8 bases from V and 2 bases from J, leaving 18 bases between. The CDR3 is made up of 16 amino acids. Germline V gene data show CDR1 as SGHVS and CDR2 as FQNEAQ. The CDR3 DNA reads TGTGCCAGCGGCTCATTAGACAGGCTCAACACCGGGGAGCTGTTTTTT. Protein product: CASGSLDRLNTGELFF. Based on the CDR3 plus reference TRBV7-8 and TRBJ2-2, the full variable domain is GAGVSQSPRYKVAKRGQDVALRCDPISGHVSLFWYQQALGQGPEFLTYFQNEAQLDKSGLPSDRFFAERPEGSVSTLKIQRTQQEDSAVYLCASGSLDRLNTGELFFGEGSRLTVL.

Comments on this clonotype: One end of the junction fails to match germline, which may point to a read error. The chain is built from TRBV20-1 and TRBJ2-3; D unresolved. The CDR3 totals 14 residues. In germline, CDR1 is DFQATT, CDR2 SNEGSKA (reference sequence). The DNA for the CDR3 is TGCAGTGCTGGAGATCCCACCCTAGGAGATACGCAGTATTTT. Its protein product is CSAGDPTLGDTQYF.

J is TRBJ1-5 and V is TRBV7-6; D is possibly TRBD1 (6 bases). The CDR3 is made up of 13 amino acids. Germline CDR1 SGHVS, CDR2 FNYEAQ. The V and J ends lost 8 bases and 6 bases respectively, with 14 bases between them. Written as DNA, the CDR3 is TGTGCCAGCGCTGACAGGATAGGTCAGCCCCAGCATTTT. Its protein product is CASADRIGQPQHF.

A few counts support this clonotype. The chain links TRBV7-3 to TRBJ2-3, with a weak D call TRBD1 (6 bases). Germline V gene data show CDR1 as SGHTA and CDR2 as FQGTGA. This CDR3 comprises 13 residues. Trimming left V 8 bases short and J 5 bases short, with 14 bases between. The CDR3 spells CASSNRDEDTQYF. The CDR3 bases are TGTGCCAGCTCGAACAGGGATGAAGATACGCAGTATTTT.

V is TRBV12-3 or TRBV12-4 and J is TRBJ2-7; D not certain. The CDR3 is 14 amino acids. Deletions cut 5 bases from V and 7 bases from J, with 18 bases between. CDR3 sequence: CASSQERYYNEQYF. In DNA form, the CDR3 reads TGTGCCAGCAGTCAGGAGCGTTATTACAATGAGCAGTACTTC.

This clonotype was seen a handful of times. This chain's CDR3 is CATSDGDGDTQYF. In DNA, the CDR3 is TGTGCCACCAGTGATGGGGACGGAGATACGCAGTATTTT. The gene calls are TRBV24-1 and TRBJ2-3, with D perhaps assigned TRBD1 or TRBD2 (5 bases each). Germline CDR1 KGHDR, CDR2 SFDVKD. V was trimmed by 3 bases and J by 5 bases, leaving 8 bases between them. The CDR3 spans 13 residues.

The chain has TRBV6-6 and TRBJ1-1; TRBD1 matches 7 bases. The CDR3 sequence is 13 residues long. From germline, CDR1 is MNHNY and CDR2 SVGAGI (reference sequence). The junction had 6 bases not matched to a gene; V was cut back by 6 bases and J by 5 bases. The CDR3 sequence is CASRDRVETEAFF. The CDR3 bases are TGTGCCAGCAGAGACAGGGTTGAAACTGAAGCTTTCTTT.

V gene TRBV29-1 combines with J gene TRBJ2-7, with D perhaps TRBD2 (6 bases). This CDR3 has 14 residues. Germline V gene sequence: CDR1 SQVTM, CDR2 ANQGSEA. V was clipped by 4 bases and J by 1 base, with 14 bases between them. CDR3 bases: TGCAGCGTTGTCCCTCCGGGACTTTCCTACGAGCAGTACTTC. Translating gives CSVVPPGLSYEQYF.

The chain joins TRBV13 to TRBJ2-3; 9 bases align to TRBD2. The CDR3 has 15 residues. V trimming: 4 bases; J trimming: 7 bases; junction bases outside the gene matches: 9. Per germline, CDR1 PRHDT and CDR2 FYEKMQ (reference sequence). CDR3 bases: TGTGCCAGCAGCTCTCTAGCGGGGTCTATGAATACGCAGTATTTT. Protein product: CASSSLAGSMNTQYF.

The CDR3 DNA follows: TGCGCCAGCAGCTTGGGACAGGTAGACAATTCACCCCTCCACTTT. Its translation is CASSLGQVDNSPLHF. The rearrangement uses TRBV5-1 and TRBJ1-6, with D possibly TRBD1 on 6 matching bases. The V gene lost 0 bases and the J gene lost 7 bases, with 11 bases spanning the gap. The CDR3 is 15 residues long. Per the germline V gene, CDR1 is SGHRS and CDR2 is YFSETQ.